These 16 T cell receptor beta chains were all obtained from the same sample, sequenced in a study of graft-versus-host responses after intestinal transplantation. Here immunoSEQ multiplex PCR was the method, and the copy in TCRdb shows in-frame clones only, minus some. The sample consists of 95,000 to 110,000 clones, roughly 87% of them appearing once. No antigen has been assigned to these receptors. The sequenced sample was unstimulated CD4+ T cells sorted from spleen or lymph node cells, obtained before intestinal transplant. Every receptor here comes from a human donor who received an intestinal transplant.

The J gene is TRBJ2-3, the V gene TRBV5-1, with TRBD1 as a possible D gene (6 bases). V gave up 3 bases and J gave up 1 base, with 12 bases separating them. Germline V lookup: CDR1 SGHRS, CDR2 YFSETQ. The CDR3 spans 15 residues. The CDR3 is CASSWGQQGTDTQYF. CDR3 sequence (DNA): TGCGCCAGCAGCTGGGGGCAACAGGGCACAGATACGCAGTATTTT.

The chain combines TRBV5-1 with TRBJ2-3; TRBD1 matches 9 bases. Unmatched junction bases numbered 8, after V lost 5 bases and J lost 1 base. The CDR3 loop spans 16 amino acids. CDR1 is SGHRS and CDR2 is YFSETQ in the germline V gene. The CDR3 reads CASSPDRGRGTDTQYF. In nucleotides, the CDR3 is TGCGCCAGCAGTCCGGACAGGGGCCGAGGCACAGATACGCAGTATTTT.

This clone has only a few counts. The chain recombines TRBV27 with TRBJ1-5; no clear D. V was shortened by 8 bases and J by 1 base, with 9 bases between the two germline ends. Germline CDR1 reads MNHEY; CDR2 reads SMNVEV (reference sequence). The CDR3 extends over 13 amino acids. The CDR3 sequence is CASGVISNQPQHF. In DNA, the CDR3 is TGTGCCAGCGGGGTAATCAGCAATCAGCCCCAGCATTTT.

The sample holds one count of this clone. The CDR3 bases are TGTGCCAGCAGCGGGGCTCCCTCCCCTCATGGCTACACCTTC. It translates to CASSGAPSPHGYTF. The chain has TRBV5-6 and TRBJ1-2; TRBD1 might be the D (5 bases). Trimming cost V 4 bases and J 6 bases, with 16 bases left between them. Germline-derived CDR1 and CDR2 are SGHDT and YYEEEE. This CDR3 contains 14 residues.

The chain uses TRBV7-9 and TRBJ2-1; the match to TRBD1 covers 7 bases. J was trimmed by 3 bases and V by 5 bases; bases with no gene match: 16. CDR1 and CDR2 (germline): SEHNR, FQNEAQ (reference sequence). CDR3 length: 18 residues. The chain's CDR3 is CASSPFWAGTVGYNEQFF. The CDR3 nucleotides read TGTGCCAGCAGCCCGTTCTGGGCCGGGACAGTAGGCTACAATGAGCAGTTCTTC.

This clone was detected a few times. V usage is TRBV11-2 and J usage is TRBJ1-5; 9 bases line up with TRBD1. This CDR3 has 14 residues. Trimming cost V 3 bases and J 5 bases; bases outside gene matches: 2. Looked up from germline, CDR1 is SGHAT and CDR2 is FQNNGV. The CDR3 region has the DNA TGTGCCAGCAGCTTCAGGACAGGGGATCAGCCCCAGCATTTT. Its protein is CASSFRTGDQPQHF. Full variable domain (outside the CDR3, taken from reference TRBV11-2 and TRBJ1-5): EAGVAQSPRYKIIEKRQSVAFWCNPISGHATLYWYQQILGQGPKLLIQFQNNGVVDDSQLPKDRFSAERLKGVDSTLKIQPAKLEDSAVYLCASSFRTGDQPQHFGDGTRLSIL.

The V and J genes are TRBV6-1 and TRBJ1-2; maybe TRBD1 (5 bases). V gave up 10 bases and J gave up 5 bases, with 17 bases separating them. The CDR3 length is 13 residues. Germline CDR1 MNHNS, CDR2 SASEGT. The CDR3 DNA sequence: TGTGCCAACTCTTGGGACGGCCAATATGGCTACACCTTC. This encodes CANSWDGQYGYTF.

CDR3 protein: CASRTRGGGEKLFF. The CDR3, as DNA: TGTGCCAGCAGGACTAGAGGGGGCGGGGAAAAACTGTTTTTT. The J gene is TRBJ1-4, the V gene TRBV6-5, with TRBD1 matching over 7 bases. Trimming at V came to 6 bases and at J to 8 bases, leaving 9 bases not matched to a gene. Germline lookup yields CDR1 MNHEY and CDR2 SVGAGI. This CDR3 is built from 14 residues.

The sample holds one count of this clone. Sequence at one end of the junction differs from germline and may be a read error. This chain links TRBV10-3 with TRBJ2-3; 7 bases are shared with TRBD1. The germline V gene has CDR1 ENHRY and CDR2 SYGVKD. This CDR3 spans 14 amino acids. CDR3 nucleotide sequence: TGTGCCATCAGTGACAGACAGGGAACAGCTACGCAGTATTTT. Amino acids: CAISDRQGTATQYF.

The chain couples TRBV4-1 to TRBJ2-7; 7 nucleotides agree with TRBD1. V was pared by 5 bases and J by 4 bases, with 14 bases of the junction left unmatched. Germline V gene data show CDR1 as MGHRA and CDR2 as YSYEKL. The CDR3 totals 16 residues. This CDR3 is CASSLYPSGQIYEQYF. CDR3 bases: TGCGCCAGCAGCTTATACCCTTCGGGACAGATTTACGAGCAGTACTTC.

The DNA of the CDR3 is TGTGCCAGCAGCTTAACACCGGGACAGGCCCCCCTCCACTTT. It encodes CASSLTPGQAPLHF. The chain recombines TRBV9 with TRBJ1-6; TRBD1 matches at 8 bases. Germline V CDR1 and CDR2: SGDLS, YYNGEE. The CDR3 sequence is 14 residues long. Trimming took 4 bases from V and 13 from J; bases not matched to a gene: 10.

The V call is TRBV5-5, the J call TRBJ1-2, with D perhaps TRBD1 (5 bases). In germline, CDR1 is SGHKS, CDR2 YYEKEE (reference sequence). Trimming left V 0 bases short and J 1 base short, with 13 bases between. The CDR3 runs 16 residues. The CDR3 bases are TGTGCCAGCAGCTTGGGGTGGGGGACCGTTAACTATGGCTACACCTTC. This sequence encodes CASSLGWGTVNYGYTF.

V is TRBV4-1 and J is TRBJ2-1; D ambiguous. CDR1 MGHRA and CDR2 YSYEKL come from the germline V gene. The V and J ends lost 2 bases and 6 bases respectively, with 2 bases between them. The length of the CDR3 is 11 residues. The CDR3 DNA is TGCGCCAGCAGCCAACGCAATGAGCAGTTCTTC. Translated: CASSQRNEQFF.

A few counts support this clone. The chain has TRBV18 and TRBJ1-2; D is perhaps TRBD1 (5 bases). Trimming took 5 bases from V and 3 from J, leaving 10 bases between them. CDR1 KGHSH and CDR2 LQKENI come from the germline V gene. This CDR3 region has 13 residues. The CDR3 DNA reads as TGTGCCAGCTCAAAGGACAAGGACTATGGCTACACCTTC. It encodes CASSKDKDYGYTF.

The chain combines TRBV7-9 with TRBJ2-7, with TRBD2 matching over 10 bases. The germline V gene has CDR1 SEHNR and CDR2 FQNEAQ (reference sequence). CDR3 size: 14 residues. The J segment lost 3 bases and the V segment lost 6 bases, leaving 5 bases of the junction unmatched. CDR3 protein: CASSRTSGNYEQYF. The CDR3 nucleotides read TGTGCCAGCAGTCGGACTAGCGGAAACTACGAGCAGTACTTC. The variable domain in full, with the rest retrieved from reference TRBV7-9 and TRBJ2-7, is DTGVSQNPRHKITKRGQNVTFRCDPISEHNRLYWYRQTLGQGPEFLTYFQNEAQLEKSRLLSDRFSAERPKGSFSTLEIQRTEQGDSAMYLCASSRTSGNYEQYFGPGTRLTVT.

CDR3 residues: CSVRQPNQPQHF. The CDR3 nucleotides read TGCAGCGTACGACAGCCTAATCAGCCCCAGCATTTT. The rearrangement links TRBV29-1 to TRBJ1-5; tentative D call: TRBD1 (5 bases). The CDR3 has 12 residues. Per germline, CDR1 SQVTM and CDR2 ANQGSEA. V lost 6 bases and J lost 4, with 10 bases in between.